This T cell receptor beta chain was captured in a study of T cell responses to AZD1222 COVID-19 vaccine. The data were produced by immunoSEQ multiplex PCR, yet TCRdb's version contains in-frame clones alone and is incomplete. The sample contains about 73,000 clones, 89% of which appear only once. Study results and limitations: Vaccine-associated CD4 TCRs ranged over spike, dominating at 160-218 and 743-854. Nearly half of unique spike-specific TCRs reportedly avoided B.1.351 and B.1.1.7 mutated regions. Clonal diversity may have been underestimated, and the donors were mostly white British, with more females than males.

The CDR3 totals 15 residues. Germline assignment: CDR1 KGHSH and CDR2 LQKENI. V was clipped by 4 bases and J by 2 bases; unmatched bases: 2. Analyses pooled second doses at about 4 or about 12 weeks. In regard to this clone: Its specificity is unknown.

Source: peripheral blood, taken 28 days after the second AZD1222 dose. The TCR originated in an adult who received the AZD1222 COVID-19 vaccine. The V gene is TRBV18, the J gene TRBJ1-4, with 9 nucleotides matching TRBD1. CDR3 loop: CASSRDRGTNEKLFF. The CDR3 DNA is TGTGCCAGCTCACGCGACAGGGGGACTAATGAAAAACTGTTTTTT.